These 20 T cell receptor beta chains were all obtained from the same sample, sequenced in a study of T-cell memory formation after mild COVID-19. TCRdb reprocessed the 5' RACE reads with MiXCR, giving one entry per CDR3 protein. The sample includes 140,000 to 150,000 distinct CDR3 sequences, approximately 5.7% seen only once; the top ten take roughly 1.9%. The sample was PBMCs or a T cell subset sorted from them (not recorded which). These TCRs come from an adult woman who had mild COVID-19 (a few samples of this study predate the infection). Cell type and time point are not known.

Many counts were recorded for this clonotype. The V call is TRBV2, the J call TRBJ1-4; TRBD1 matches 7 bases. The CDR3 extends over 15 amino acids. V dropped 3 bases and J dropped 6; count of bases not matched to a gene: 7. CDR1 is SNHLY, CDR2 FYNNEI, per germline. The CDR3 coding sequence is TGTGCCAGCAGTGACTCGGGACAGAGGCATGAAAAACTGTTTTTT. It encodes CASSDSGQRHEKLFF.

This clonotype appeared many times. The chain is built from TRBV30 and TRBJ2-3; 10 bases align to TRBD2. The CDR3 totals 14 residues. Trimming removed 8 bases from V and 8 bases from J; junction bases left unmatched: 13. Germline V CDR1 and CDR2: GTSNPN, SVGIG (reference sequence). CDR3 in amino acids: CALSYSGRLATQYF. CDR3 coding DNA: TGTGCCCTCTCCTATAGCGGGAGGTTGGCTACGCAGTATTTT.

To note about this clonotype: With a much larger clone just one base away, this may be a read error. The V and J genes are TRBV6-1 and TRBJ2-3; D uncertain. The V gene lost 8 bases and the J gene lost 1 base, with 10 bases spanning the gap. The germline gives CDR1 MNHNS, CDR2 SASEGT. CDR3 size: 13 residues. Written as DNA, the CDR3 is TGTGCCAGCCGTCTGATTTGCACAGATACGCAGTATTTT. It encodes CASRLICTDTQYF.

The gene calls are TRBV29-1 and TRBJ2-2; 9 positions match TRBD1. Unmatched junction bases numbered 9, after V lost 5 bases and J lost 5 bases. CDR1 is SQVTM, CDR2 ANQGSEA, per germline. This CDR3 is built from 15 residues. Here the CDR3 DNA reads TGCAGCGTTAAAACAGGGGGCCGAGGGACCGGGGAGCTGTTTTTT. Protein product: CSVKTGGRGTGELFF.

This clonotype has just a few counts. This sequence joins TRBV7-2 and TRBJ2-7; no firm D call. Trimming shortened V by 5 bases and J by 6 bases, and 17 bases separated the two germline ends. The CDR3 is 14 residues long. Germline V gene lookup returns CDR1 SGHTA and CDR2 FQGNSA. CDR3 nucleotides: TGTGCCAGCAGCACCGGGCCCCGTCGAGGCGAGCAGTACTTC. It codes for CASSTGPRRGEQYF.

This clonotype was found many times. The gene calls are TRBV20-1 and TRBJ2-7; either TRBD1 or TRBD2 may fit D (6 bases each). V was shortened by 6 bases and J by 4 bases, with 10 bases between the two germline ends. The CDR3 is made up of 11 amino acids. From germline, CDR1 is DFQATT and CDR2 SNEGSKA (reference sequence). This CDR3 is CSALGGYEQYF. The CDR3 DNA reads TGCAGTGCCTTAGGGGGGTACGAGCAGTACTTC.

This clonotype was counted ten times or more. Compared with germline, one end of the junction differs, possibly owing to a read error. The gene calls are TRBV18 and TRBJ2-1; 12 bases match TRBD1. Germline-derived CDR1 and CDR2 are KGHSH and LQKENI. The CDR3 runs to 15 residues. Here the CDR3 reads CASSPGQGAGVVLIF. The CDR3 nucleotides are TGTGCCAGCTCACCGGGACAGGGGGCAGGAGTCGTTCTGATCTTC.

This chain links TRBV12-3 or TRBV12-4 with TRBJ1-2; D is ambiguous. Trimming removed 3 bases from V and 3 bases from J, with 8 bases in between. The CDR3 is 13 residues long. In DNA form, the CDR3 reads TGTGCCAGCAGTTTTTCAGCACACTATGGCTACACCTTC. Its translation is CASSFSAHYGYTF.

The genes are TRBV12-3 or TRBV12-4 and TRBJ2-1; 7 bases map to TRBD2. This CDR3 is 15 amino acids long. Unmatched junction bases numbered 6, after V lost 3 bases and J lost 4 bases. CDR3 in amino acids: CASSFGGGGYNEQFF. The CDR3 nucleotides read TGTGCCAGCAGTTTCGGCGGGGGAGGATACAATGAGCAGTTCTTC.

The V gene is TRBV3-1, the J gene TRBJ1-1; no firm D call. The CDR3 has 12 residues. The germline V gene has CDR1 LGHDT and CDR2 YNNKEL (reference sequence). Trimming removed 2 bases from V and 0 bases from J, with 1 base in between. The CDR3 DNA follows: TGTGCCAGCAGCCAAATGAACACTGAAGCTTTCTTT. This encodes CASSQMNTEAFF.

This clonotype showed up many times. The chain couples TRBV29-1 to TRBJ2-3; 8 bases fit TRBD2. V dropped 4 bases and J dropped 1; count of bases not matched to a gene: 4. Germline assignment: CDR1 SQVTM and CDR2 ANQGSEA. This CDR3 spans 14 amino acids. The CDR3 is CSVGAGLGTDTQYF. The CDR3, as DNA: TGCAGCGTTGGGGCGGGACTAGGCACAGATACGCAGTATTTT.

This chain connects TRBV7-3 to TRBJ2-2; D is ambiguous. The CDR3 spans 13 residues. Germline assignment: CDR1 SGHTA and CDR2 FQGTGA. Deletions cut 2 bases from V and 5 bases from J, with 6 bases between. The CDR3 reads CASSLLGTGELFF. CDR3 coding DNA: TGTGCCAGCAGCTTATTGGGTACCGGGGAGCTGTTTTTT.

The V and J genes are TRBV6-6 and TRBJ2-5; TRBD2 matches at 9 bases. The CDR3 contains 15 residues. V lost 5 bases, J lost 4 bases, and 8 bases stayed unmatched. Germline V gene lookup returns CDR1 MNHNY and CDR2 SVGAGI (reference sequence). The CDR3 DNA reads TGTGCCAGCAGTACAGGGGTACTAGCGGGAGAGACCCAGTACTTC. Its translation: CASSTGVLAGETQYF.

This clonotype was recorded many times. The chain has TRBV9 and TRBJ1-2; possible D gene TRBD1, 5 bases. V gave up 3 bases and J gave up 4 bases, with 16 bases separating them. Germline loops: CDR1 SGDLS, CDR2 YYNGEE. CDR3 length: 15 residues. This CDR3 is CASSALGTTGYGYTF. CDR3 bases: TGTGCCAGCAGCGCACTAGGGACCACCGGCTATGGCTACACCTTC. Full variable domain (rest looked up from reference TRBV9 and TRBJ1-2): DSGVTQTPKHLITATGQRVTLRCSPRSGDLSVYWYQQSLDQGLQFLIQYYNGEERAKGNILERFSAQQFPDLHSELNLSSLELGDSALYFCASSALGTTGYGYTFGSGTRLTVV.

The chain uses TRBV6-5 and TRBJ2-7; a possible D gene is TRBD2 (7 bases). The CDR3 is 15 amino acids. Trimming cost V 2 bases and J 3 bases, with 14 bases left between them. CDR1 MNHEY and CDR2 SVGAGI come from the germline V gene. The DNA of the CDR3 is TGTGCCAGCAGTTACGGGGAGGGGGGTCTCTACGAGCAGTACTTC. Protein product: CASSYGEGGLYEQYF.

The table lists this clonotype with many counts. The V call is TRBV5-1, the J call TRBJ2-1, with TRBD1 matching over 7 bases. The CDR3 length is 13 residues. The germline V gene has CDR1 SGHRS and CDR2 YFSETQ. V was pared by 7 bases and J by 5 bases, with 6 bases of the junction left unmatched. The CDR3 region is CASGRDSNNEQFF. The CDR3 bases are TGCGCCAGCGGTCGGGACAGCAACAATGAGCAGTTCTTC.

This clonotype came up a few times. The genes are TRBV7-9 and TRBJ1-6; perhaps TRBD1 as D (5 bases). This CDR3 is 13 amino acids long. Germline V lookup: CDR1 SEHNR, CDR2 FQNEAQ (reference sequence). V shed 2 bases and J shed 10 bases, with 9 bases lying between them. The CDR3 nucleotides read TGTGCCAGCAGCTTAATGGGGGAATCACCCCTCCACTTT. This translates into CASSLMGESPLHF.

CDR3 DNA: TGCAGCGTTGCGGGGACAGGGGGCCTCTCCTACAATGAGCAGTTCTTC. Its protein is CSVAGTGGLSYNEQFF. V and J are TRBV29-1 and TRBJ2-1; 12 nucleotides line up with TRBD1. Germline V gene sequence: CDR1 SQVTM, CDR2 ANQGSEA. This CDR3 has 16 residues. V was clipped by 4 bases and J by 0 bases; unmatched bases: 4.

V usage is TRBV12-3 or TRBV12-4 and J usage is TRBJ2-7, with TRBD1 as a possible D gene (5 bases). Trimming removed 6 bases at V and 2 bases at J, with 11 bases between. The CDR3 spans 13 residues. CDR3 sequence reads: CASSRGHPYEQYF. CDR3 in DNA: TGTGCCAGCAGCCGAGGACACCCCTACGAGCAGTACTTC.

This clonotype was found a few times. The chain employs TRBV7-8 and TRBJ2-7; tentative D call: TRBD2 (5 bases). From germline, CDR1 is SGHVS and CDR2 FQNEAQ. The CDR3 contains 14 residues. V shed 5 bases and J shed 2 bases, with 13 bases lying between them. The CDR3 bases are TGTGCCAGCAGCCGAGAGGGTGGCCCCTACGAGCAGTACTTC. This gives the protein CASSREGGPYEQYF. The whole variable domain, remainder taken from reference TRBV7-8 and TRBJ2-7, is GAGVSQSPRYKVAKRGQDVALRCDPISGHVSLFWYQQALGQGPEFLTYFQNEAQLDKSGLPSDRFFAERPEGSVSTLKIQRTQQEDSAVYLCASSREGGPYEQYFGPGTRLTVT.